Below, 26 T cell receptor beta chains from the same sample are listed, as sequenced in a study of identifying expanded T cells in peripheral blood. Only in-frame clones appear in the TCRdb table, and some are missing; sequencing was by immunoSEQ multiplex PCR. There are more than 85,000 clones in the sample; about 85% occur only once, and 8% to 9% lies in the top ten. The sequenced sample was blood. The source is a person between 18 and 69 years old in good health.

The rearrangement links TRBV4-2 to TRBJ1-2; no firm D call. V lost 0 bases, J lost 0 bases, and 11 bases lay in between. CDR3 size: 16 residues. Per germline, CDR1 LGHNA and CDR2 YNFKEQ. As DNA, the CDR3 is TGTGCCAGCAGCCAAGATGCCGGGAGCCCTAACTATGGCTACACCTTC. It specifies CASSQDAGSPNYGYTF.

This chain connects TRBV19 to TRBJ2-3; the D gene could be TRBD1 or TRBD2 (5 bases each). CDR3 length: 11 amino acids. Trimming pared 6 bases from V and 6 bases from J, leaving 7 bases between. Germline V gives CDR1 LNHDA, CDR2 SQIVND (reference sequence). CDR3 loop: CASRGEDTQYF. Written as DNA, the CDR3 is TGTGCCAGTAGGGGGGAGGATACGCAGTATTTT.

The chain recombines TRBV10-1 with TRBJ1-4, with D tentatively TRBD1 (6 bases). Germline V lookup: CDR1 WNHNN, CDR2 SYGVQD (reference sequence). The V end was cut by 8 bases, the J end by 4 bases, with 8 bases between. The CDR3 has 12 residues. The CDR3 sequence: CASGTSNEKLFF. The CDR3 coding sequence is TGCGCCAGCGGGACAAGTAATGAAAAACTGTTTTTT.

In DNA form, the CDR3 reads TGTGCCAGCAGCCGCGGACCGAGTGAAGCTTTCTTT. This sequence encodes CASSRGPSEAFF. The chain links TRBV7-6 to TRBJ1-1; unclear D gene. Germline CDR1 and CDR2: SGHVS and FNYEAQ. V lost 5 bases to trimming and J lost 7 bases, with 11 bases between them. The CDR3 runs to 12 residues.

This chain joins TRBV6-6 and TRBJ2-4; 11 nucleotides line up with TRBD1. Per the germline V gene, CDR1 is MNHNY and CDR2 is SVGAGI (reference sequence). With 0 bases clipped from V and 7 bases from J, the junction kept 5 bases outside the gene matches. This CDR3 region has 16 residues. CDR3 nucleotides: TGTGCCAGCAGTTACTCTTTCGGACAGGGGGCTAACATTCAGTACTTC. Protein product: CASSYSFGQGANIQYF.

The chain joins TRBV7-3 to TRBJ2-5; D not resolved. Germline CDR1 reads SGHTA; CDR2 reads FQGTGA. The V end lost 5 bases, the J end lost 3 bases, and 10 bases lay between the germline ends. The CDR3 is 13 amino acids. CDR3: CASSRHREETQYF. The CDR3 nucleotides are TGTGCCAGCAGCCGACACAGAGAAGAGACCCAGTACTTC.

CDR3 sequence: CASSLLGYTEAFF. The DNA of the CDR3 is TGTGCCAGCAGCTTATTGGGTTACACTGAAGCTTTCTTT. The chain carries TRBV7-6 and TRBJ1-1; no firm D call. Germline-derived CDR1 and CDR2 are SGHVS and FNYEAQ. V was clipped by 2 bases and J by 3 bases, with 7 bases between them. The CDR3 has 13 residues.

The V gene is TRBV7-9, the J gene TRBJ1-4; no clear D gene. Germline CDR1 SEHNR, CDR2 FQNEAQ (reference sequence). The length of the CDR3 is 12 residues. V was cut by 5 bases and J by 8 bases, with 9 bases left in between. In DNA form, the CDR3 reads TGTGCCAGCAGCCCGGGCAGGGAAAAACTGTTTTTT. Translated, it gives CASSPGREKLFF.

This clone showed up just once. The chain is built from TRBV27 and TRBJ1-5; 7 nucleotides line up with TRBD1. The CDR3 contains 14 residues. J gave up 4 bases and V 4 bases, and 4 bases lay outside the gene matches. Germline V gene data show CDR1 as MNHEY and CDR2 as SMNVEV (reference sequence). The CDR3 DNA reads TGTGCCAGCAGTTCACAGGGGTCAAATCAGCCCCAGCATTTT. Its protein product is CASSSQGSNQPQHF.

The gene calls are TRBV28 and TRBJ2-7; D remains ambiguous. CDR1 is MDHEN and CDR2 is SYDVKM in the germline V gene. The ends were cut back, 4 bases at V and 2 bases at J, with 6 bases in the middle. The CDR3 totals 12 residues. In DNA, the CDR3 is TGTGCCAGCAGTTGGAGTGCCTACGAGCAGTACTTC. This sequence encodes CASSWSAYEQYF.

This chain uses TRBV28 with TRBJ1-5; D possibly corresponds to TRBD1 (5 bases). The CDR3 is made up of 15 amino acids. V shed 6 bases and J shed 4 bases, with 16 bases lying between them. Looked up from germline, CDR1 is MDHEN and CDR2 is SYDVKM. The CDR3 DNA sequence: TGTGCCAGCAGCGTAATGGGGGACGAGAATCAGCCCCAGCATTTT. It translates to CASSVMGDENQPQHF.

The chain has TRBV30 and TRBJ2-3; possibly TRBD2 for D (5 bases). This CDR3 region has 12 residues. Germline V gives CDR1 GTSNPN, CDR2 SVGIG (reference sequence). CDR3 bases: TGTGCACAACGGGGTAACACAGATACGCAGTATTTT. It specifies CAQRGNTDTQYF.

The chain joins TRBV19 to TRBJ2-5; 11 nucleotides agree with TRBD2. V shed 5 bases, J shed 5 bases, and the junction held 10 bases outside the gene matches. CDR1 LNHDA and CDR2 SQIVND come from the germline V gene (reference sequence). There are 16 residues in the CDR3. As DNA, the CDR3 is TGTGCCAGTAGTGTTAATAGCGGGGGGGTTTTGGAGACCCAGTACTTC. Translated: CASSVNSGGVLETQYF.

The chain links TRBV2 to TRBJ1-6, with 9 bases fitting TRBD1. This CDR3 region has 14 residues. The germline V gene has CDR1 SNHLY and CDR2 FYNNEI. Trimming took 4 bases from V and 11 from J; bases not matched to a gene: 6. The CDR3 DNA reads TGTGCCAGCAGTGGGGGACAGGGTTTTGCACCCCTCCACTTT. Residues: CASSGGQGFAPLHF.

This clone is labeled as large (0.1 to 1%). V usage is TRBV2 and J usage is TRBJ1-5; 9 bases fit TRBD1. V shed 4 bases and J 2 bases; nucleotides not matched to a gene: 15. This CDR3 spans 19 amino acids. The V gene's germline CDR1 is SNHLY and CDR2 FYNNEI. CDR3 loop: CASSVPRDRVIIGNQPQHF. DNA for the CDR3: TGTGCCAGCAGTGTTCCACGGGACAGGGTGATTATCGGCAATCAGCCCCAGCATTTT.

V is TRBV5-8 and J is TRBJ1-1, with unresolved D. V shed 1 base and J shed 1 base, with 11 bases lying between them. The CDR3 contains 15 residues. Germline values: CDR1 SGHTS, CDR2 YDEGEE. CDR3 sequence (DNA): TGTGCCAGCAGCTTGTTCCGGGGTGGGAACACTGAAGCTTTCTTT. Translated: CASSLFRGGNTEAFF.

The chain employs TRBV6-5 and TRBJ2-3; D is unresolved. CDR3 size: 14 residues. V dropped 8 bases and J dropped 0 bases, with 12 bases sitting between them. Germline V gives CDR1 MNHEY, CDR2 SVGAGI. CDR3 residues: CASQGSWSTDTQYF. The CDR3 region has the DNA TGTGCCAGCCAAGGTTCGTGGAGCACAGATACGCAGTATTTT.

V is TRBV25-1 and J is TRBJ2-7; 7 nucleotides agree with TRBD1. The junction had 8 bases not matched to a gene; V was cut back by 3 bases and J by 3 bases. The length of the CDR3 is 15 residues. Germline CDR1 reads MGHDK; CDR2 reads SYGVNS. CDR3 nucleotides: TGTGCCAGCAGTGAGGGAAGGACAGGTCACTACGAGCAGTACTTC. Its translation: CASSEGRTGHYEQYF.

This clone was detected once. The V and J genes are TRBV6-5 and TRBJ1-5; D is undetermined. CDR3 size: 13 residues. Germline CDR1 and CDR2: MNHEY and SVGAGI. V was pared by 2 bases and J by 9 bases, with 11 bases between. CDR3 DNA: TGTGCCAGCAGTTACGGCGGGAGTACGCCCCAGCATTTT. Amino acid sequence: CASSYGGSTPQHF.

This chain uses TRBV19 with TRBJ2-3; 8 bases agree with TRBD2. This CDR3 spans 16 amino acids. V lost 3 bases to trimming and J lost 1 base; unmatched junction nucleotides: 6. From germline, CDR1 is LNHDA and CDR2 SQIVND (reference sequence). The CDR3 spells CASSIPGREGTDTQYF. CDR3 DNA sequence: TGTGCCAGTAGTATCCCCGGGAGGGAGGGCACAGATACGCAGTATTTT.

This chain links TRBV27 with TRBJ2-3, with a possible D match to TRBD2 (5 bases). Deletions cut 5 bases from V and 5 bases from J, with 8 bases between. The CDR3 has 12 residues. CDR1 and CDR2 (germline): MNHEY, SMNVEV (reference sequence). CDR3 in amino acids: CASSPRGDTQYF. CDR3 DNA: TGTGCCAGCAGTCCCCGGGGAGATACGCAGTATTTT.

The rearrangement joins TRBV5-8 to TRBJ1-2; D might be TRBD1 (6 bases). The V gene's germline CDR1 is SGHTS and CDR2 YDEGEE. This CDR3 contains 12 residues. Between the trimmed V and J ends, which lost 9 bases and 8 bases, there was a span of 17 bases. The CDR3 protein is CATNHGRGGYTF. The CDR3 DNA reads as TGTGCCACCAACCACGGCAGGGGAGGCTACACCTTC.

The rearrangement joins TRBV7-8 to TRBJ1-5, with 7 positions matching TRBD1. The V gene end was trimmed by 5 bases and the J gene end by 13 bases; junction bases not matched to a gene: 8. The CDR3 loop spans 12 amino acids. Germline lookup yields CDR1 SGHVS and CDR2 FQNEAQ. In nucleotides, the CDR3 is TGTGCCAGCAGCCCAGGACAGGCATTTCAGCATTTT. Its protein product is CASSPGQAFQHF.

The gene calls are TRBV7-8 and TRBJ1-1, with D hard to call. V was cut by 1 base and J by 2 bases, with 8 bases left in between. The CDR3 spans 14 residues. CDR1 and CDR2 from the germline V gene are SGHVS and FQNEAQ. CDR3: CASSLVAGNTEAFF. The CDR3 coding sequence is TGTGCCAGCAGCTTAGTGGCCGGAAACACTGAAGCTTTCTTT.

The rearrangement uses TRBV4-3 and TRBJ2-3; D is perhaps TRBD1 or TRBD2 (6 bases each). In germline, CDR1 is LGHNA, CDR2 YSLEER. V lost 0 bases, J lost 10 bases, and 14 bases lay in between. CDR3 length: 14 amino acids. Here the CDR3 DNA reads TGCGCCAGCAGCCAAGACTCCAGGGGAGGACCGCAGTATTTT. This gives the protein CASSQDSRGGPQYF.

This clone was detected once. The chain employs TRBV7-8 and TRBJ2-7; TRBD1 matches at 7 bases. CDR3 size: 15 residues. V shed 5 bases, J shed 0 bases, and the junction held 7 bases outside the gene matches. CDR1 SGHVS and CDR2 FQNEAQ come from the germline V gene. Written as DNA, the CDR3 is TGTGCCAGCAGCGCCCGGGACAGAATCTCCTACGAGCAGTACTTC. Translated: CASSARDRISYEQYF.